This T cell receptor (beta chain) was identified in a study of cytomegalovirus exposure and HLA in healthy donors (dated by TCRdb to about 2017). With regard to the full study: An earlier analysis of about 560 of the donors reported 276 Gb of sequence data and 95 million to 140 million unique TCR beta sequences obtained from roughly 170 million T cells. To predict cytomegalovirus infection status, the study brought together high-throughput TCR immunosequencing, statistical association of individual TCRs with disease status, and machine learning. Besides the first cohort of roughly 640 subjects, a separate validation cohort made up of 90 to 150 different subjects was used. The study aimed to test whether cataloging public T cell receptors could reveal signatures of past pathogen exposure. All discovery cohort repertoires had been generated using a single sequencing platform. Rather than drawing on any new phenotypic data, the later analysis identified candidate immune exposures from TCR beta sequences and the way those sequences occurred across donors. Because of strong linkage in the cohort, 5 or 6 DR-DQ haplotypes were treated as single units for association and clustering. An early release that covered some 640 HLA-typed donors contained approximately 300 gigabases of sequencing data and 65 million to 100 million unique TCR sequences. The number of typed donors differed by locus: about 620-640 for A, B, C, DRB1 and DQB1; 500 to 550 for DQA1; 600 to 610 for DPA1; and roughly 450 for DPB1. Among some 400 genotyped donors of the cohort, an average of roughly 230,000 unique TCR beta nucleotide sequences was sequenced per donor, of which about 18% were non-productive. Class I and class II HLA loci were covered by the typing at four-digit resolution. The T cell repertoires of 550 to 850 subjects were profiled by immunosequencing and related to cytomegalovirus serostatus. Among the roughly 400 genotyped donors, about 85% belonged to the genetic ancestry cluster associated with self-reported Caucasian donors. Donor age, sex, ethnicity and CMV serostatus were collected together with the repertoire data. A later genetic analysis used genome-wide SNP genotypes for about three fifths of the 666 donors, treating that subset as a discovery cohort. To study patterns of TCR occurrence, a later analysis re-analyzed previously published TCR beta repertoires from 500 to 850 donors and added high-resolution HLA genotyping. In an earlier analysis of around 540 of the donors, high-throughput TCR beta sequencing was used to judge whether each TCR beta V gene segment behaved as functional or pseudogenic.

To prepare the library, the immunoSEQ multiplex PCR assay was applied. For the multiplex PCR, a mixture combining 60 forward primers for TCR Vbeta segments and 13 reverse primers for TCR Jbeta segments was used. A multiplex PCR assay on genomic DNA amplified the CDR3 region of rearranged TCR beta genes. The Illumina HiSeq System was used to sequence the amplified TCR beta libraries as 87-base-pair reads. In the original analysis: Across the 640 or so repertoires, a later analysis counted tens of millions of unique TCR beta chains, 9 million to 14 million of which were shared by at least two donors. Raw reads were error-corrected and collapsed into unique sequences with a nearest-neighbor algorithm that merged closely related sequences to remove PCR and sequencing errors. To assign V, D and J gene segments, CDR3 sequences were aligned to IMGT reference sequences. For a sequence to be retained, at least a six-nucleotide match to both a V gene segment and a J gene segment was required. Rearrangements were called productive when the CDR3 lacked stop codons and stayed in frame with V and J; all others were non-productive. Following IMGT convention, CDR3 was defined as the stretch from the second conserved V-encoded cysteine up to the conserved J-encoded phenylalanine. The earlier analysis of about 610 of the donors excluded any sequence lacking an unambiguous match to a single V gene segment. In an earlier analysis of several hundred of the donors, V segments were called functional above 56.7% productive rearrangements and were called segregating when the between-donor standard deviation exceeded 5%. To diagnose cytomegalovirus status from the catalog of TCR beta chain sequences, a statistical classification framework was built. In a later analysis, TCR nucleotide sequences were compared against IMGT/GENE-DB human TR gene sequences so that V and J genes could be assigned. Using the TCRdist pipeline, a later analysis assigned CDR3 sequences along with most-parsimonious VDJ recombination scenarios. A later analysis defined each TCR beta chain by its CDR3 amino acid sequence plus V-gene family, and excluded reads lacking a unique V-gene family. In a later analysis, a few hundred highly shared, low-generation-probability nucleotide sequences were removed to address suspected cross-contamination and a sequencing artifact. A later analysis calculated a clonal expansion index for each public chain from normalized within-repertoire ranks of inferred template counts. In a later analysis, generation probabilities were computed with a VDJ recombination model fitted to out-of-frame rearrangements, and the resulting probabilities were checked against IGoR. A later analysis scored TCR-TCR, TCR-HLA and TCR-CMV co-occurrence with hypergeometric tests, applying a repertoire-size bias correction to TCR pairs. False discovery rates were estimated in a later analysis by permuting HLA or CMV assignments 20 times. In a later analysis, co-occurring TCRs were grouped using DBSCAN, and TCRdist sequence similarity was added for clustering within HLA-allele-positive subsets. Repertoires with fewer than 30,000 or more than 120,000 public chains were left out of co-occurrence clustering, as were five repertoires with anomalous nucleotide sharing. Sourced from immuneACCESS, this table was stored by TCRdb with only in-frame sequences that have V and J called. A share of the clones is absent; for the studies checked, an unresolved V gene accounts for under half, and the remainder has no known explanation. The V and J calls and clone size come from that table; D and trimming were worked out from the DNA. The sample table contains fewer than 200,000 clones; only one count was recorded for around three quarters of them. About 2% of the sample belongs to the ten largest clones.

General conclusions and limits of the study: Assigning TCR associations to individual alleles was difficult when HLA alleles, especially DR and DQ, strongly co-occurred. A later genetic analysis associated a missense DCLRE1C variant with V-gene and J-gene trimming of TCR beta chains, and an independent cohort replicated the association. Because counts were too low, roughly 18 rarely observed V segments, including chromosome 9 orphons, were left out of the earlier analysis of 587 of the donors. The 87-base-pair reads could not distinguish some IMGT-functional V segments, including TRBV6-2 and TRBV6-3, so those segments were excluded. A further reported finding was that TCR beta sequences accurately predicted the HLA-A and HLA-B alleles for most subjects in the first cohort. At a false discovery rate of 0.05, a later analysis linked 15,000 to 20,000 TCR beta sequences to specific HLA alleles. Several of the top co-occurrence clusters appeared to be linked to parvovirus B19, influenza, CMV and Epstein-Barr virus, according to a later analysis. According to a later analysis, most CMV-associated TCR beta chains appeared to be HLA-restricted, and the HLA associations seemed to be driven largely by CMV exposure. Compared with the roughly 670-donor mean, donors in an Asian-associated ancestry cluster had fewer N-insertions in productive TCRs, according to a later genetic analysis. Because HLA typing was missing for some donors at each locus, association tests included only the typed subset. A later analysis found that HLA-associated TCR beta chains were more clonally expanded and had lower generation probabilities than equally common non-associated chains. Linkage disequilibrium might explain the correlated functional status among segregating V segments, but an unknown experimental factor could not be ruled out. The classifier was reported to diagnose cytomegalovirus status with high specificity and sensitivity in both the original and validation cohorts. For the cohort, immune exposure information was limited to CMV serostatus. A cluster of highly shared sequence variants was judged likely to represent a technical artifact of the sequencing pipeline. The presence/absence analyses assumed that sequencing depth was roughly uniform across donors, and that assumption may not be true. A few of the identified cytomegalovirus-associated TCR beta chains were confirmed in vitro to be specific for cytomegalovirus antigens. The authors suggested that the approach could potentially be extended to other disease states and immunological phenotypes. The cohort was sequenced for TCR beta chains only, and without alpha or paired-chain data the features that could be detected were limited. Across donors, most TCR sequences were observed very rarely, whereas some public TCRs were present in many individuals. A later analysis found that TCR association rates varied across HLA loci, with DRB1 alleles showing the most associated TCRs and HLA-C alleles the fewest. The study gave a list of over 150 TCR beta chains associated with cytomegalovirus. In an earlier analysis of around 600 of the donors, most TCR beta V segments were observed in productive rearrangements about 87% or about 30% of the time, broadly matching IMGT annotations.

Turning to this clone: There is no known antigen for this receptor. No quality values exist for individual bases; no much larger clone is one base distant.

The cohort was made up of around 720 healthy bone marrow donors. Cohort members were all nominally healthy when sampled, although unrecorded immune exposures were likely present. The donor tested CMV seronegative and was one of the 352 seronegative cohort members. Every donor gave a peripheral blood sample, and the peripheral blood mononuclear cells from that sample were used for TCR beta sequencing. The Qiagen DNeasy Blood Extraction Kit was used to extract genomic DNA from the blood cell samples. Here V drops 4 bases and J drops 4 bases, and the junction holds 6 bases not matched to any gene. Reading from cysteine to phenylalanine, the CDR3 counts 15 amino acids. The read is trimmed to its CDR3 DNA, 45 bases read in frame from base 1. CDR1 and CDR2, looked up from the germline V gene, are SGHAT and FQNNGV.

Input material: PBMCs. The chain is assembled from TRBV11-2 and TRBJ2-3; 9 nucleotides in the junction match TRBD1. The receptor was isolated from a man in his forties in good health and CMV-seronegative. The DNA is as follows: TGTGCCAGCAGCTCACAGGGGGCCCCCGCAGATACGCAGTATTTT. The translation is CASSSQGAPADTQYF.